The text below deals with one TCR beta chain. Antigen: not known. The entry originates in a study of PD-1 blockade in classical Hodgkin lymphoma. Findings and caveats of the study: Complete responders possessed baseline diversity comparable to newly diagnosed patients. CD4+ TCR diversity, unlike CD8+, rose significantly by C4D1.

The time point denotes: cycle 4 day 1 (C4D1), after more than five weeks of nivolumab. All patients relapsed after autologous stem cell transplantation, and brentuximab vedotin exposure varied. Purification of CD4+ T cells from thawed PBMCs was performed via magnetic negative selection. CDR3 length: 14 residues. CDR1 SNHLY and CDR2 FYNNEI come from the germline V gene. V lost 10 bases to trimming and J lost 1 base; unmatched junction nucleotides: 10. Only in-frame clones appear in the TCRdb table, and some are missing; sequencing was by immunoSEQ multiplex PCR. The repertoire holds 10,000 to 15,000 clones, with roughly 80% as singletons.

The sample consisted of CD4+ T cells from blood, taken before the fourth cycle of nivolumab. The TCR sequence derives from a human donor with classical Hodgkin lymphoma. The J gene is TRBJ2-7, the V gene TRBV2, with 7 bases aligning to TRBD1. The CDR3 sequence: CATKPGTESYEQYF. Written as DNA, the CDR3 is TGTGCCACCAAACCCGGGACAGAGTCCTACGAGCAGTACTTC.